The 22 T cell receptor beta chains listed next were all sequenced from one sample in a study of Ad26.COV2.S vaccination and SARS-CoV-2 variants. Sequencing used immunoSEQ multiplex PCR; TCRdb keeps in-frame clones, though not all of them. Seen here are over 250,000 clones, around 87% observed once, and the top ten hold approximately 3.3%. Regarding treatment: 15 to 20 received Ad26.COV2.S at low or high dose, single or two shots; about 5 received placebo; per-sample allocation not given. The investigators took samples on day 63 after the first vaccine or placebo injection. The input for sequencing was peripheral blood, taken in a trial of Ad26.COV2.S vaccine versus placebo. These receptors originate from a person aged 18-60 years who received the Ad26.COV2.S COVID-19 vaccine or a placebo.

CDR3 sequence: CASSWDREPDTQYF. CDR3 in DNA: TGTGCCAGCAGCTGGGACAGGGAGCCAGATACGCAGTATTTT. This rearrangement joins TRBV7-2 to TRBJ2-3; 9 bases line up with TRBD1. Germline CDR1 is SGHTA and CDR2 is FQGNSA. V dropped 4 bases and J dropped 4; count of bases not matched to a gene: 3. The CDR3 has 14 amino acids.

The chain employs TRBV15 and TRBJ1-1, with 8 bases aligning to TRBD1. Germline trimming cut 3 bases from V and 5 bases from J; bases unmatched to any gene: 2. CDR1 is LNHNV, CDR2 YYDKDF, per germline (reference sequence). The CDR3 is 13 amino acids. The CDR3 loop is CATSRRQGTEAFF. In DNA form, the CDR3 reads TGTGCCACCAGCAGGAGACAGGGGACTGAAGCTTTCTTT.

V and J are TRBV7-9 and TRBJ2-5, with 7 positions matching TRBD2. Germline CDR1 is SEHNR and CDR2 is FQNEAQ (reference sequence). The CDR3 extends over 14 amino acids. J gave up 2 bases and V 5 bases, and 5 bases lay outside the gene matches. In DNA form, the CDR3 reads TGTGCCAGCAGCGATCTAGCGGCTCAAGAGACCCAGTACTTC. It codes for CASSDLAAQETQYF.

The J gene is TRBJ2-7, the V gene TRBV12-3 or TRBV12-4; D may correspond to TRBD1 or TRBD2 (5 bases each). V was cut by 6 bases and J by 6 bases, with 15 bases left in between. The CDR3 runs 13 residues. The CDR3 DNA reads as TGTGCCAGCAGCTATCGGGACGCCGGCGAGCAGTACTTC. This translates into CASSYRDAGEQYF.

The CDR3, as DNA: TGTGCCAGCAGCTTAGGCGAATGGGGTGCTTTTAATGAGCAGTTCTTC. Translation gives CASSLGEWGAFNEQFF. This chain connects TRBV5-8 to TRBJ2-1; unclear D gene. Germline CDR1 is SGHTS and CDR2 is YDEGEE. There are 16 residues in the CDR3. The ends were cut back, 2 bases at V and 7 bases at J, with 19 bases in the middle.

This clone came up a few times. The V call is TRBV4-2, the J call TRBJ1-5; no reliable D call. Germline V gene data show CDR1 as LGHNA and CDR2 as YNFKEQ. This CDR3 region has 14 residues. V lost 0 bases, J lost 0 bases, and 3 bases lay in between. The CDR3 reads CASSQEGSNQPQHF. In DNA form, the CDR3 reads TGTGCCAGCAGCCAAGAAGGTAGCAATCAGCCCCAGCATTTT.

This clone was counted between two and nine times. CDR3: CASSLGGWNTEAFF. As DNA, the CDR3 is TGTGCCAGCAGCCTGGGAGGTTGGAACACTGAAGCTTTCTTT. The chain recombines TRBV14 with TRBJ1-1; D is undetermined. Looked up from germline, CDR1 is SGHDN and CDR2 is FVKESK. V dropped 4 bases and J dropped 1 base, with 10 bases sitting between them. This CDR3 comprises 14 residues.

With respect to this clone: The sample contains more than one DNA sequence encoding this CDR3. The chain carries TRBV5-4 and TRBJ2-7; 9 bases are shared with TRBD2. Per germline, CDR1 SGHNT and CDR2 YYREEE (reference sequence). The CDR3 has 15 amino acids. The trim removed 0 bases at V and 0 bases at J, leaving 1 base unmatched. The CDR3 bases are TGTGCCAGCAGCTTGGTTAGCGGGAGCTCCTACGAGCAGTACTTC. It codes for CASSLVSGSSYEQYF.

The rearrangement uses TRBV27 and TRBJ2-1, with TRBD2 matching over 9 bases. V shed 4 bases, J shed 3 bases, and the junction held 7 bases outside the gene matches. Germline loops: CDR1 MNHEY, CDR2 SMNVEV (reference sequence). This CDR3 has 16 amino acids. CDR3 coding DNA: TGTGCCAGCAGTTCACTCTTTAGCGGGAGCTACAATGAGCAGTTCTTC. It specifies CASSSLFSGSYNEQFF.

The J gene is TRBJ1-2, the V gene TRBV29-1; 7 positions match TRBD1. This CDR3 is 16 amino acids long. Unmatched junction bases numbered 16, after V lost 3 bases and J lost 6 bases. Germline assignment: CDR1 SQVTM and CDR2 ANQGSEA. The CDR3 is CSVEAPWQGGPDGYTF. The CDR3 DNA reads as TGCAGCGTTGAGGCCCCCTGGCAGGGGGGCCCCGATGGCTACACCTTC. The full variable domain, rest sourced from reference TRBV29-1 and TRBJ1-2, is SAVISQKPSRDICQRGTSLTIQCQVDSQVTMMFWYRQQPGQSLTLIATANQGSEATYESGFVIDKFPISRPNLTFSTLTVSNMSPEDSSIYLCSVEAPWQGGPDGYTFGSGTRLTVV.

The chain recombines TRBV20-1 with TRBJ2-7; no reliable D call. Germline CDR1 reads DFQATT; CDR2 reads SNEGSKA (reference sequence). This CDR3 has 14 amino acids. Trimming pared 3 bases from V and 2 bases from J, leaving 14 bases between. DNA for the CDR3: TGCAGTGCTAGTGGTCCTACCACGGCCTACGAGCAGTACTTC. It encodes CSASGPTTAYEQYF.

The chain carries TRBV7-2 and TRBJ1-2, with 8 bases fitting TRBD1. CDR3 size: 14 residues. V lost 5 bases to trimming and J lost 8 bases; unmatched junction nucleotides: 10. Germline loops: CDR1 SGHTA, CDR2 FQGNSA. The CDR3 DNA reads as TGTGCCAGCAGCCCAGGACAGGGAAGAAAGGGCTACACCTTC. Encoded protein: CASSPGQGRKGYTF.

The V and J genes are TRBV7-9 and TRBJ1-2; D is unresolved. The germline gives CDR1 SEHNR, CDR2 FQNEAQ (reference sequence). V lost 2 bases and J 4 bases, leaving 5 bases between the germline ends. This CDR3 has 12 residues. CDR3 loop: CASSLSSYGYTF. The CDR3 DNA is TGTGCCAGCAGCTTATCAAGCTATGGCTACACCTTC.

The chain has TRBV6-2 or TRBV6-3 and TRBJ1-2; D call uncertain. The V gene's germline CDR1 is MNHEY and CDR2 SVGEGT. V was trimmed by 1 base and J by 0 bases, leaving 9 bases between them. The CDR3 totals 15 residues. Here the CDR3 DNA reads TGTGCCAGCAGTTACTATAGGAGTACTAACTATGGCTACACCTTC. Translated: CASSYYRSTNYGYTF.

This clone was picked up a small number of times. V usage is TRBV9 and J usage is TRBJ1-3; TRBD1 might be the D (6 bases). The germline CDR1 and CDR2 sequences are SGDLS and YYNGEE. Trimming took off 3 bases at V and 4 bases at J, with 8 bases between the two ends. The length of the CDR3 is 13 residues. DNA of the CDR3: TGTGCCAGCAGCGCAGGGGACGGAAACACCATATATTTT. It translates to CASSAGDGNTIYF.

CDR3 region: CASSQEGGMMHEQYF. DNA of the CDR3: TGCGCCAGCAGCCAAGAGGGAGGGATGATGCACGAGCAGTACTTC. This sequence joins TRBV4-1 and TRBJ2-7; 7 bases fit TRBD2. This CDR3 spans 15 amino acids. Unmatched junction bases numbered 7, after V lost 0 bases and J lost 5 bases. The germline gives CDR1 MGHRA, CDR2 YSYEKL.

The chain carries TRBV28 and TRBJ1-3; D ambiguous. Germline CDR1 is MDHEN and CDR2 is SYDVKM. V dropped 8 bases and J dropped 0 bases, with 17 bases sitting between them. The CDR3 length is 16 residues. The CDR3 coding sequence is TGTGCCAGCTACCCCTCCGGCAGCTTCTCTGGAAACACCATATATTTT. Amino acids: CASYPSGSFSGNTIYF.

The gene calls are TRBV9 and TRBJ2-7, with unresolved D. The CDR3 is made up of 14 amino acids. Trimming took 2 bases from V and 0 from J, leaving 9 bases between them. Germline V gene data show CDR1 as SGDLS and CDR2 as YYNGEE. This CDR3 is CASSVDPNSYEQYF. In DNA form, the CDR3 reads TGTGCCAGCAGCGTCGACCCAAACTCCTACGAGCAGTACTTC.

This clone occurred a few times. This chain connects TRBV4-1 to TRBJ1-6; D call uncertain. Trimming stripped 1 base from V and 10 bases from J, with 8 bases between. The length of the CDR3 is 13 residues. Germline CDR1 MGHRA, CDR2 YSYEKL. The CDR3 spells CASSQVRVSPLHF. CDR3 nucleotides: TGCGCCAGCAGCCAAGTTCGGGTGTCACCCCTCCACTTT.

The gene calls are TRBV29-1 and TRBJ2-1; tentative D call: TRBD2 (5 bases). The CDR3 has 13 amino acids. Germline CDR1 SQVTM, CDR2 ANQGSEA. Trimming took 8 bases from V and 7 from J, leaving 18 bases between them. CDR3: CSIGEGSTNEQFF. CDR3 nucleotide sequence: TGCAGCATTGGCGAGGGCAGCACGAATGAGCAGTTCTTC.

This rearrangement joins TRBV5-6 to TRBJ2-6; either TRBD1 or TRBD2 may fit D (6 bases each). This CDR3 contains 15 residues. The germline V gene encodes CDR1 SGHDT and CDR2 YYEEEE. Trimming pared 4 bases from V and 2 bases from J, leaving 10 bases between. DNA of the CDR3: TGTGCCAGCAGCCTAAGGGGGGCTGGGGCCAACGTCCTGACTTTC. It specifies CASSLRGAGANVLTF.

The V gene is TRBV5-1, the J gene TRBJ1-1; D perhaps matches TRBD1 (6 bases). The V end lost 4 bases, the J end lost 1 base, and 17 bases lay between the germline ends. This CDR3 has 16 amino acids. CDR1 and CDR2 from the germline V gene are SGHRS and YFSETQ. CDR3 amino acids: CASSRASGASNTEAFF. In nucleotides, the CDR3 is TGCGCCAGCAGCCGGGCGTCGGGGGCATCGAACACTGAAGCTTTCTTT.